Listed below are T cell receptor beta chains from one sample, sequenced in a study of spatial heterogeneity in lung cancer. Each CDR3 protein is one row after TCRdb ran MiXCR on the 5' RACE reads. The sample lists around 120,000 distinct CDR3 sequences, about 12% occurring once. The sequences come from PBMCs, collected at follow-up. These receptors all stem from a male donor with early-stage non-small cell lung cancer. Both conserved end residues are trimmed from each CDR3. Part of the rows lack a size; the others show once, few, many or a class for expanded clones.

CDR3 protein,CDR3 length,J gene,clone size,V gene
ASSLRARVNSYNSPLH,16,TRBJ1-6,NA,TRBV5-6
ASSSQGLGEKLF,12,TRBJ1-4,many,TRBV5-4
AITGQGREQF,10,TRBJ2-1,few,TRBV10-3
ATSDVRGFSNEQF,13,TRBJ2-1,many,TRBV24-1
ASSLAHRVRNSDTQY,15,TRBJ2-3,NA,TRBV11-2
ASSFSRGWNEKLF,13,TRBJ1-4,few,TRBV7-2
ASRSGQAFSYEQY,13,TRBJ2-7,many,TRBV6-2/TRBV6-3
SGIRTKNTEAF,11,TRBJ1-1,NA,TRBV20-1
ASSYFRLAEELF,12,TRBJ2-2,NA,TRBV6-2/TRBV6-3
ASSPLALSYEQY,12,TRBJ2-7,NA,TRBV7-2
ASPPGRQYPNYEQY,14,TRBJ2-7,many,TRBV6-2/TRBV6-3
ASSVDRDNSPLH,12,TRBJ1-6,NA,TRBV7-9
ASSQEKNSPLH,11,TRBJ1-6,many,TRBV4-3
ASSPGTGATYEQY,13,TRBJ2-7,few,TRBV7-3
ASSYVGSYEQY,11,TRBJ2-7,NA,TRBV6-2/TRBV6-3
ASSSRLAPNEQF,12,TRBJ2-1,few,TRBV19
SAAGTSGGRLPLDTQY,16,TRBJ2-3,few,TRBV20-1
SAIESGHPYNEQF,13,TRBJ2-1,many,TRBV20-1
ASSATGQGNSPLH,13,TRBJ1-6,many,TRBV9
ASRKGLAVETQY,12,TRBJ2-5,NA,TRBV2
SVGRNGETQY,10,TRBJ2-5,NA,TRBV29-1
ASSLSSGGYPLDTQY,15,TRBJ2-3,many,TRBV12-3/TRBV12-4
ASSPRGGLHTQY,12,TRBJ2-3,few,TRBV7-2
ASSLGAGNGYT,11,TRBJ1-2,NA,TRBV7-3
ASRNSKGADTEAF,13,TRBJ1-1,NA,TRBV27
ASRVLSGGDLRDLDTEAF,18,TRBJ1-1,NA,TRBV12-3/TRBV12-4
ASSYGQGYYEQY,12,TRBJ2-7,NA,TRBV27
ASSEVPKQIIRQF,13,TRBJ2-1,NA,TRBV6-1
ASSLRGSYNSPLH,13,TRBJ1-6,NA,TRBV28
ASSLSPGEQTQY,12,TRBJ2-5,many,TRBV27
ASSVGLSYNEQF,12,TRBJ2-1,NA,TRBV9
ASSLRGNEQY,10,TRBJ2-7,many,TRBV2
ASSLGRAQPQH,11,TRBJ1-5,few,TRBV5-1
SAREGGLNSPLH,12,TRBJ1-6,NA,TRBV20-1
ASSTTGWNTEAF,12,TRBJ1-1,NA,TRBV18
ASSPGSGGYNEQF,13,TRBJ2-1,few,TRBV18
ASSLDAGTEQY,11,TRBJ2-7,NA,TRBV7-9
ASQLSDRGSYEQY,13,TRBJ2-7,NA,TRBV5-1
AGAWGRTDTQY,11,TRBJ2-3,NA,TRBV12-5
ASSYLSGGPYNEQF,14,TRBJ2-1,few,TRBV6-5
AVGNRGAYEQY,11,TRBJ2-7,many,TRBV6-1
ASRKGTGANTGELF,14,TRBJ2-2,NA,TRBV28
ASSLTGVNYGYT,12,TRBJ1-2,NA,TRBV28
ASSAPDETQY,10,TRBJ2-5,NA,TRBV9
SVLQGAPSTEAF,12,TRBJ1-1,many,TRBV29-1
ASSYAGNYGYT,11,TRBJ1-2,many,TRBV7-8
ASSLSVEQF,9,TRBJ2-1,NA,TRBV5-6
AISESAAGYT,10,TRBJ1-2,few,TRBV10-3
SAMGLAGGYEQY,12,TRBJ2-7,many,TRBV20-1
ASSPLKGASNTEAF,14,TRBJ1-1,few,TRBV27
ASSQVVGFYNSPLH,14,TRBJ1-6,few,TRBV4-1
ASSEQQSSGNTIY,13,TRBJ1-3,NA,TRBV7-6
ASSLEVSYEQY,11,TRBJ2-7,few,TRBV5-1
ASSLQRTYNEQF,12,TRBJ2-1,few,TRBV4-2
ASSLVASSGEAF,12,TRBJ1-1,few,TRBV7-9
ASSLGLHRPSDTQY,14,TRBJ2-3,many,TRBV7-2
ASSAQNSPLH,10,TRBJ1-6,many,TRBV9
ASNGQGGNQPQH,12,TRBJ1-5,many,TRBV12-3/TRBV12-4